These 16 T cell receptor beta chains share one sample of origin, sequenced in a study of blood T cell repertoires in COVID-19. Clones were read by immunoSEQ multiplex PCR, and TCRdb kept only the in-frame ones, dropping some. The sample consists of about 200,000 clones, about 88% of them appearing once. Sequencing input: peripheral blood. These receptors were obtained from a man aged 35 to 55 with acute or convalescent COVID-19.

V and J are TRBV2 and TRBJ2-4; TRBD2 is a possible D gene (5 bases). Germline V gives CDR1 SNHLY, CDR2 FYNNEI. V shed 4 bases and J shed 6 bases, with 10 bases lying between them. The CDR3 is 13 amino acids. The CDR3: CASSAEGRNIQYF. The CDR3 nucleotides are TGTGCCAGCAGTGCCGAGGGCAGAAACATTCAGTACTTC.

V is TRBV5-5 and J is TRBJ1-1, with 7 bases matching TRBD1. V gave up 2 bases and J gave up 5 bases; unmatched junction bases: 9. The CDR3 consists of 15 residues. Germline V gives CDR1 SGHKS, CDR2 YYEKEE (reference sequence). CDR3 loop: CASSFSQAGGTEAFF. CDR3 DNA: TGTGCCAGCAGCTTTTCCCAGGCAGGGGGGACTGAAGCTTTCTTT.

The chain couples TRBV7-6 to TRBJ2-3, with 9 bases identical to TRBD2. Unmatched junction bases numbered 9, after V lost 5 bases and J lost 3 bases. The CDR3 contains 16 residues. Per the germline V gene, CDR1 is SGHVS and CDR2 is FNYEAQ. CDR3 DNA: TGTGCCAGCAGCCCTCGCCTGGGACTAGCTACAGATACGCAGTATTTT. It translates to CASSPRLGLATDTQYF.

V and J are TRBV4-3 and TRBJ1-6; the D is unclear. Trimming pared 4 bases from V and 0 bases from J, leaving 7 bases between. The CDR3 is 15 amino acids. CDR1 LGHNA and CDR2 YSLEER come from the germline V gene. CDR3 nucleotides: TGCGCCAGCAGCCCTCAGATCTCCTATAATTCACCCCTCCACTTT. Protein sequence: CASSPQISYNSPLHF.

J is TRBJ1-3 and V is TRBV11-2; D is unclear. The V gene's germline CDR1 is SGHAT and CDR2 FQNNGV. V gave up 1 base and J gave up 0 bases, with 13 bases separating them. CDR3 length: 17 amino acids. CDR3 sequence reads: CASSLAAGTFSGNTIYF. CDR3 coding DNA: TGTGCCAGCAGCTTAGCGGCGGGAACCTTCTCTGGAAACACCATATATTTT.

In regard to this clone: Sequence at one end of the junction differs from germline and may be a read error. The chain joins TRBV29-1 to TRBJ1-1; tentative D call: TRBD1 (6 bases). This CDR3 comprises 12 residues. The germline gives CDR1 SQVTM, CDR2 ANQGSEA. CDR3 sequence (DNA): TGCAGCGGGGGACACCCGAACGCTGAAGCTTTCTTT. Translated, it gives CSGGHPNAEAFF.

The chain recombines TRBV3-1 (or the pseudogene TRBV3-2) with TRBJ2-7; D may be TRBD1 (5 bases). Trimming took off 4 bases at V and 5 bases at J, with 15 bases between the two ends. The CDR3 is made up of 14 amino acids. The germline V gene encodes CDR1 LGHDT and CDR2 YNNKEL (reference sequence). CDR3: CASSLNTQGNEQYF. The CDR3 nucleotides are TGTGCCAGCAGCCTAAACACCCAGGGTAACGAGCAGTACTTC.

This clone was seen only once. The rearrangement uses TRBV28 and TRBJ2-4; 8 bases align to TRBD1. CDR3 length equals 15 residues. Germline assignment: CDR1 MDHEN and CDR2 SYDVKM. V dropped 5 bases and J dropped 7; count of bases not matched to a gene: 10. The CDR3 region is CASSPTGGGWNIQYF. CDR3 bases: TGTGCCAGCAGTCCCACAGGGGGAGGTTGGAACATTCAGTACTTC. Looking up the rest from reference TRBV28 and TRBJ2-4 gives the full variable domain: DVKVTQSSRYLVKRTGEKVFLECVQDMDHENMFWYRQDPGLGLRLIYFSYDVKMKEKGDIPEGYSVSREKKERFSLILESASTNQTSMYLCASSPTGGGWNIQYFGAGTRLSVL.

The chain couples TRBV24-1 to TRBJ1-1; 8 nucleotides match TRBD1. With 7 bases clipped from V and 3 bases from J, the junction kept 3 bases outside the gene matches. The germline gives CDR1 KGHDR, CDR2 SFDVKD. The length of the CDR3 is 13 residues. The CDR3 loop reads CATSRQGYTEAFF. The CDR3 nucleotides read TGTGCCACCAGCCGACAGGGGTACACTGAAGCTTTCTTT.

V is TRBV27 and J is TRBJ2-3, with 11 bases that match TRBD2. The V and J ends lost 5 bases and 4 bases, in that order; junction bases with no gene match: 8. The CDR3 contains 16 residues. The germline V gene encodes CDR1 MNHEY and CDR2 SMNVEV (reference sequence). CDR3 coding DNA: TGTGCCAGCAGTCCTCGGACTAGCGGGTTCCCAGATACGCAGTATTTT. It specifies CASSPRTSGFPDTQYF.

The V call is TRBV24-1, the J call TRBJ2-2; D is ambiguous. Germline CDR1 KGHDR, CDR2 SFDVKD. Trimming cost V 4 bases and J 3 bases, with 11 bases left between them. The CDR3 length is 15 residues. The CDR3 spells CATSDHTEDTGELFF. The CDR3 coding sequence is TGTGCCACCAGTGACCACACCGAGGACACCGGGGAGCTGTTTTTT.

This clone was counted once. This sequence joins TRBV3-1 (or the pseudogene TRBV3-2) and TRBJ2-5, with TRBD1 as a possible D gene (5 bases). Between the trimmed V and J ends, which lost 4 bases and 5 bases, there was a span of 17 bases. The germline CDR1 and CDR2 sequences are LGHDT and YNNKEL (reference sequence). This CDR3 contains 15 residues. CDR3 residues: CASSPVNQGRETQYF. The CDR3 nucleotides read TGTGCCAGCAGCCCCGTTAATCAGGGAAGGGAGACCCAGTACTTC.

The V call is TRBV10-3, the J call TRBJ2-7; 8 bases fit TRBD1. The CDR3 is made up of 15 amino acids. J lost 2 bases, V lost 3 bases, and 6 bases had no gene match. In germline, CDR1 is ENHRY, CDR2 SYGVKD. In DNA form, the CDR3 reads TGTGCCATCAGTGACCCCCGGGACAGGACCTACGAGCAGTACTTC. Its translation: CAISDPRDRTYEQYF.

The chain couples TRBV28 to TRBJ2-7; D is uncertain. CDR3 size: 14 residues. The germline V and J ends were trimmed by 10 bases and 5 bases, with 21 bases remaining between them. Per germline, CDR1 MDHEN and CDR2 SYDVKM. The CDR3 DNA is TGTGCCACCTTTCCTGACTCCCCACCCCACGAGCAGTACTTC. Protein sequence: CATFPDSPPHEQYF.

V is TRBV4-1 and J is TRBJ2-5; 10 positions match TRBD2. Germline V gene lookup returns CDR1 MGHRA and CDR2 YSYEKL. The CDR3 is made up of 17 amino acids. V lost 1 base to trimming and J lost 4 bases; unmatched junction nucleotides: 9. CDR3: CASSQGAAGGVGETQYF. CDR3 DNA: TGCGCCAGCAGCCAAGGAGCAGCGGGGGGGGTAGGAGAGACCCAGTACTTC.

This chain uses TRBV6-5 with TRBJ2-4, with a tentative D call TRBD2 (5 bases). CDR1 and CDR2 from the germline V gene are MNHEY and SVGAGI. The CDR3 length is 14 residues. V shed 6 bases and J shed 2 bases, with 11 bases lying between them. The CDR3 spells CASRGLATKNIQYF. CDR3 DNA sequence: TGTGCCAGCAGGGGCTTAGCGACCAAAAACATTCAGTACTTC.